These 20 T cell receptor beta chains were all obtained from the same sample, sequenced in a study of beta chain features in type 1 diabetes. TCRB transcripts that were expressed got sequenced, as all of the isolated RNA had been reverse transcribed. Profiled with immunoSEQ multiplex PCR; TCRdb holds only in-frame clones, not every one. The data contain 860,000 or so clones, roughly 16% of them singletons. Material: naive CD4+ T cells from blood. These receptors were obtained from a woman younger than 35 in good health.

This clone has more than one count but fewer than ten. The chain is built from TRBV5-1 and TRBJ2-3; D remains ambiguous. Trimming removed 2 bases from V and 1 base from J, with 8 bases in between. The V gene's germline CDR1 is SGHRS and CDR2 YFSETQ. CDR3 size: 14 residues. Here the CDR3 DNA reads TGCGCCAGCAGCTTTGGGCAGCGCACAGATACGCAGTATTTT. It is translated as CASSFGQRTDTQYF.

The CDR3 nucleotides read TGCGCCAGCAGCTTGGCCGGGACAGTGGTGTTTAATGAGCAGTTCTTC. Protein product: CASSLAGTVVFNEQFF. The chain carries TRBV5-1 and TRBJ2-1, with TRBD1 matching over 7 bases. V trimming: 0 bases; J trimming: 7 bases; junction bases outside the gene matches: 10. Per the germline V gene, CDR1 is SGHRS and CDR2 is YFSETQ. This CDR3 is 16 amino acids long. Full variable domain (remainder filled in from reference TRBV5-1 and TRBJ2-1): KAGVTQTPRYLIKTRGQQVTLSCSPISGHRSVSWYQQTPGQGLQFLFEYFSETQRNKGNFPGRFSGRQFSNSRSEMNVSTLELGDSALYLCASSLAGTVVFNEQFFGPGTRLTVL.

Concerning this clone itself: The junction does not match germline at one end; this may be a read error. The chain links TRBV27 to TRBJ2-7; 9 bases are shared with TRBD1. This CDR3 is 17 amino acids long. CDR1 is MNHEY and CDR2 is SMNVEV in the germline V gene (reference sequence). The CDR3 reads CASSISTPGQGSYEQYF. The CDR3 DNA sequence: TGTGCCAGCAGTATATCGACACCGGGACAGGGATCCTACGAGCAGTACTTC.

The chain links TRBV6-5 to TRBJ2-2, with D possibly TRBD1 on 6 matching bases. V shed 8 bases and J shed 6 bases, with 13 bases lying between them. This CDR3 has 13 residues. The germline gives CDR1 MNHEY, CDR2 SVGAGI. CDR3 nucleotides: TGTGCCAGCGGAACAGGGTCGGCCGGGGAGCTGTTTTTT. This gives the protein CASGTGSAGELFF.

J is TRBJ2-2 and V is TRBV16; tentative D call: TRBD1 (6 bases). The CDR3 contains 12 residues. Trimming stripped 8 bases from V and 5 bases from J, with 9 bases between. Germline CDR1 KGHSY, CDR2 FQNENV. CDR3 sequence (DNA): TGTGCCAGCGCCGGACAGACCGGGGAGCTGTTTTTT. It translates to CASAGQTGELFF. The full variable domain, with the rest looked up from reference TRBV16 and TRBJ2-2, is GEEVAQTPKHLVRGEGQKAKLYCAPIKGHSYVFWYQQVLKNEFKFLISFQNENVFDETGMPKERFSAKCLPNSPCSLEIQATKLEDSAVYFCASAGQTGELFFGEGSRLTVL.

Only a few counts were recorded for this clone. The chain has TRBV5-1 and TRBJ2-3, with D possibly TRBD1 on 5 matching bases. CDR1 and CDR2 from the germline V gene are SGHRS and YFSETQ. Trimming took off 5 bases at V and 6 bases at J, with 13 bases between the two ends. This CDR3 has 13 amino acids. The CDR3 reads CASRKGLGDTQYF. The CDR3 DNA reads TGCGCCAGCAGGAAGGGGTTAGGGGATACGCAGTATTTT.

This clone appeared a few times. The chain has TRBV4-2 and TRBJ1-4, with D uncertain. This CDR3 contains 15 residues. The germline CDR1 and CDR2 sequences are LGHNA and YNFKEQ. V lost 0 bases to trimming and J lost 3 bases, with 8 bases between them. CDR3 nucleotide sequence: TGTGCCAGCAGCCAAGATCGGGGATCTAATGAAAAACTGTTTTTT. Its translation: CASSQDRGSNEKLFF.

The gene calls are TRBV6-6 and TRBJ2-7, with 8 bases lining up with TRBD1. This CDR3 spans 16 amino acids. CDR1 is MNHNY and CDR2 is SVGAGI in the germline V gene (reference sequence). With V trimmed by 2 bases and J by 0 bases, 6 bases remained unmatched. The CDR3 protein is CASSYRQGAISYEQYF. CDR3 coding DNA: TGTGCCAGCAGTTACCGGCAGGGGGCTATCTCCTACGAGCAGTACTTC.

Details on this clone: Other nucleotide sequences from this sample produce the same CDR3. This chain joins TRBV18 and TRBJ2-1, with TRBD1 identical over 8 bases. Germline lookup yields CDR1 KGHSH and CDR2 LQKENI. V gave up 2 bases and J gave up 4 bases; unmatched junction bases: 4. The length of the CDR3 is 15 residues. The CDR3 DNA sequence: TGTGCCAGCTCACCAGGACAGGGAACGTACAATGAGCAGTTCTTC. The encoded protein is CASSPGQGTYNEQFF.

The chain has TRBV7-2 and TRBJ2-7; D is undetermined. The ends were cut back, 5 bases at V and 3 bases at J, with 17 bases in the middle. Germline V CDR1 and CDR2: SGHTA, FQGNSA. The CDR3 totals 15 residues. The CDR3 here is CASSVISGTGYEQYF. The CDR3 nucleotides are TGTGCCAGCAGCGTGATATCGGGTACTGGCTACGAGCAGTACTTC.

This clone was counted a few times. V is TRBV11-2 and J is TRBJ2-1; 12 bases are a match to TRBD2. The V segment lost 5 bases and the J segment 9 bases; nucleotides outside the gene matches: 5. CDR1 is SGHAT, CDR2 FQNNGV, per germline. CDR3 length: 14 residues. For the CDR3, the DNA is TGTGCCAGCAGCAGCTGGACTAGCGGGATTGAGCAGTTCTTC. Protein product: CASSSWTSGIEQFF.

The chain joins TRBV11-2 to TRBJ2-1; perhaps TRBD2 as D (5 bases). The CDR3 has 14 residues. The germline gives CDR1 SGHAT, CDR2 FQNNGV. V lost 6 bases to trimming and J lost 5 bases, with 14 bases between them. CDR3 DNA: TGTGCCAGCAGATCCTCTAGCACCAACAATGAGCAGTTCTTC. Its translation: CASRSSSTNNEQFF.

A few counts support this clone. CDR3 nucleotide sequence: TGTGCCAGCAGTCCCACTCCAGGGCCCTATGGCTACACCTTC. Amino acids: CASSPTPGPYGYTF. The chain recombines TRBV6-1 with TRBJ1-2; weak D call: TRBD1 (5 bases). This CDR3 spans 14 amino acids. V dropped 5 bases and J dropped 4 bases, with 14 bases sitting between them. Germline V gives CDR1 MNHNS, CDR2 SASEGT.

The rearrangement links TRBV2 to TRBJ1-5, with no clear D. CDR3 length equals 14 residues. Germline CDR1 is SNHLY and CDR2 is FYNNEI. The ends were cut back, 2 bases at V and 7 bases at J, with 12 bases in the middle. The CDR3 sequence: CASSETSRDQPQHF. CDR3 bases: TGTGCCAGCAGTGAAACGTCCAGAGACCAGCCCCAGCATTTT. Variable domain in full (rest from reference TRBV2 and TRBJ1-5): EPEVTQTPSHQVTQMGQEVILRCVPISNHLYFYWYRQILGQKVEFLVSFYNNEISEKSEIFDDQFSVERPDGSNFTLKIRSTKLEDSAMYFCASSETSRDQPQHFGDGTRLSIL.

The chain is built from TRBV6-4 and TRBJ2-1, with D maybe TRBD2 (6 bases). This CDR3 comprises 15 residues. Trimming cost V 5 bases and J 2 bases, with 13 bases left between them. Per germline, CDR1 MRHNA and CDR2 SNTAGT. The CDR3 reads CASSQTGAPYNEQFF. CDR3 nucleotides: TGTGCCAGCAGTCAAACGGGAGCGCCCTACAATGAGCAGTTCTTC.

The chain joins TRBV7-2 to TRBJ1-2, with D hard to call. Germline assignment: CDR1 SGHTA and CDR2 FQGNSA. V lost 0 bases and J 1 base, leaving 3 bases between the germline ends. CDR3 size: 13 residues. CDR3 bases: TGTGCCAGCAGCTTAGCGGTTAACTATGGCTACACCTTC. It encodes CASSLAVNYGYTF.

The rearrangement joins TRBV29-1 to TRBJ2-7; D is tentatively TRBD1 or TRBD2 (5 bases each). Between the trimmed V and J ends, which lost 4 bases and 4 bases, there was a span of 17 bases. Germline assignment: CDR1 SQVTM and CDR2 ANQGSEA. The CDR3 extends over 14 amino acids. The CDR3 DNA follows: TGCAGCGTTGGGGCGGTCGGGACCCTATACGAGCAGTACTTC. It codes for CSVGAVGTLYEQYF.

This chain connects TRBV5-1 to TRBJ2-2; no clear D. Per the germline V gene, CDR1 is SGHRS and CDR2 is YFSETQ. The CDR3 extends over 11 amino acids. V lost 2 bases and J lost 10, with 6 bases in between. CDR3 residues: CASSFREELFF. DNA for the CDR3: TGCGCCAGCAGCTTTAGGGAGGAGCTGTTTTTT.

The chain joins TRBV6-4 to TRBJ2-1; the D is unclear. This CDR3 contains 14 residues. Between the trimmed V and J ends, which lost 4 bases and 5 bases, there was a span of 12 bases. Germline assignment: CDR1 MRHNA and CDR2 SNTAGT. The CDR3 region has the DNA TGTGCCAGCAGTGTTAACGGGTTTGACAATGAGCAGTTCTTC. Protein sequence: CASSVNGFDNEQFF.

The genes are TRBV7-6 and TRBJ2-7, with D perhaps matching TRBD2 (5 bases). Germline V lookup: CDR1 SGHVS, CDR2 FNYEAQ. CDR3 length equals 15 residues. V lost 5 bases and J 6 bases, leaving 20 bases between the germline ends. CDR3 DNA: TGTGCCAGCAGCCTTCAAGCGGCGAGGGCCTCCGAGCAGTACTTC. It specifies CASSLQAARASEQYF.